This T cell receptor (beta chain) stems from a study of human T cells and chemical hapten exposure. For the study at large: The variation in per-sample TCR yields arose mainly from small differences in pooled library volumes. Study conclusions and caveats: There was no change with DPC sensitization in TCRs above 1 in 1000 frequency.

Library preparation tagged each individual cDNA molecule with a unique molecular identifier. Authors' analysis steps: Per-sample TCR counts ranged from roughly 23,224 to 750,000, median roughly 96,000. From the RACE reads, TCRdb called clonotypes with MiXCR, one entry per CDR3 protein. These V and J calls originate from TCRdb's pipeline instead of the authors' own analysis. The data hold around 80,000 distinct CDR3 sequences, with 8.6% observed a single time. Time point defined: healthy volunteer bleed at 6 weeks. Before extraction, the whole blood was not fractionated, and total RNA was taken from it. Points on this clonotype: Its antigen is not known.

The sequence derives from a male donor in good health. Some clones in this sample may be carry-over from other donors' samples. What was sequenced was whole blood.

CDR3 DNA sequence: TGTGCCAGCAGCCAAGTACTAGCGGGAGGCAATGAGCAGTTCTTC. Translation: CASSQVLAGGNEQFF. This chain joins TRBV3-1 and TRBJ2-1; 12 bases match TRBD2. The J segment lost 6 bases and the V segment lost 1 base, leaving 1 base of the junction unmatched. The germline CDR1 and CDR2 sequences are LGHDT and YNNKEL (reference sequence). This CDR3 has 15 residues.